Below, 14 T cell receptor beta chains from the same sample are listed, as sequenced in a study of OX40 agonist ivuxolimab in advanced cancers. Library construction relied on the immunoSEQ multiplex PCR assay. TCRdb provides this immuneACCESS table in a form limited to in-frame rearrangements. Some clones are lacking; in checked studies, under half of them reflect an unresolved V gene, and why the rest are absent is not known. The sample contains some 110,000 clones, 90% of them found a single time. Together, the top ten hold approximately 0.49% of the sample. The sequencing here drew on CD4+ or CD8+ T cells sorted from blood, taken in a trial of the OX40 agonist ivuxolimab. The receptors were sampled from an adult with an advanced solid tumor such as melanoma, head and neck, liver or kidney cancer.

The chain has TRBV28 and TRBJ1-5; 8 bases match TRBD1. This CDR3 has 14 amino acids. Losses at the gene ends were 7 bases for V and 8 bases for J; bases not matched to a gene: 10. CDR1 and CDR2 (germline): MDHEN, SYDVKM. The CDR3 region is CASTHGQGTEPQHF. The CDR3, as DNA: TGTGCCAGCACCCACGGACAGGGAACGGAGCCCCAGCATTTT.

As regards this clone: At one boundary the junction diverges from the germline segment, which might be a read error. DNA for the CDR3: TGTGCCAGCAGTTTGGGGGCATACGAGCAGTACTTC. As protein: CASSLGAYEQYF. V usage is TRBV5-5 and J usage is TRBJ2-7; possibly TRBD1 for D (6 bases). CDR3 length: 12 residues. CDR1 is SGHKS and CDR2 is YYEKEE in the germline V gene (reference sequence).

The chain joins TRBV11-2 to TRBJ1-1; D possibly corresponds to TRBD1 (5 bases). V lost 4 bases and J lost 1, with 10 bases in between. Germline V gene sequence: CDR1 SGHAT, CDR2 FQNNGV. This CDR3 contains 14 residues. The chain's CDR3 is CASSSQAGNTEAFF. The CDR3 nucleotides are TGTGCCAGCAGCTCACAGGCCGGGAACACTGAAGCTTTCTTT.

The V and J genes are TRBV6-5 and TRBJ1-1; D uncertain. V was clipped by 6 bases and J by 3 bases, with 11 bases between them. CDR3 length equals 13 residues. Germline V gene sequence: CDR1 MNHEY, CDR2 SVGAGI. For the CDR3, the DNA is TGTGCCAGCAGCGACTCGGGGTACACTGAAGCTTTCTTT. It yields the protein CASSDSGYTEAFF.

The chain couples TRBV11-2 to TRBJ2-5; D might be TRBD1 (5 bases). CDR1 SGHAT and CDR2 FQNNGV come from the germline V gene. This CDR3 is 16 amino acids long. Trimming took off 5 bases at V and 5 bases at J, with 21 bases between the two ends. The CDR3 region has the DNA TGTGCCAGCAGCCCCCGGACACCAATCCAGAGGGAGACCCAGTACTTC. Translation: CASSPRTPIQRETQYF.

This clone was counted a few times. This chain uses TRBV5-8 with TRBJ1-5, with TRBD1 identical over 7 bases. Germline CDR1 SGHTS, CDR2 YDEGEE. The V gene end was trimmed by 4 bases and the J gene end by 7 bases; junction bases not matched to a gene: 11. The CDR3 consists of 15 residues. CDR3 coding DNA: TGTGCCAGCAGCACTAGCCCTGGGACAGCACAGCCCCAGCATTTT. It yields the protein CASSTSPGTAQPQHF.

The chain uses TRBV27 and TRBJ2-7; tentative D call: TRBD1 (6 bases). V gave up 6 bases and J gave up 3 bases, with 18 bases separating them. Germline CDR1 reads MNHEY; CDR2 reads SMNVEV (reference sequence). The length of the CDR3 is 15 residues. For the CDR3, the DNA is TGTGCCAGCAGCCGAATTGGGCAGGGGTTCTACGAGCAGTACTTC. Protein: CASSRIGQGFYEQYF.

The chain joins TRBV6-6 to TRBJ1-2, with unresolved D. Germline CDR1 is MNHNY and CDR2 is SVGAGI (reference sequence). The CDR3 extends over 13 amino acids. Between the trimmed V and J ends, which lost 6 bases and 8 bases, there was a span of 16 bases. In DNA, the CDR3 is TGTGCCAGCAGCCTAGATGGGAGGCCGGGCTACACCTTC. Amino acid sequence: CASSLDGRPGYTF.

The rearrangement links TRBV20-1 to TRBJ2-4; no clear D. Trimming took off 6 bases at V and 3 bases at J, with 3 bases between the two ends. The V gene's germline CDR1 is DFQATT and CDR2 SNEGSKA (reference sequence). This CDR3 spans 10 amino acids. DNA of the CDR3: TGCAGTGCACGCAAAAACATTCAGTACTTC. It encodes CSARKNIQYF.

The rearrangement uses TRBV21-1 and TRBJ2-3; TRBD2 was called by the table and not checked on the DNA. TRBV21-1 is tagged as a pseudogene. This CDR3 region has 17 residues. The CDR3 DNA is TGTGCCAGCAGCAAAGACCCGGCGGAGGACTGCACAGATACGCAGTATTTT. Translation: CASSKDPAEDCTDTQYF.

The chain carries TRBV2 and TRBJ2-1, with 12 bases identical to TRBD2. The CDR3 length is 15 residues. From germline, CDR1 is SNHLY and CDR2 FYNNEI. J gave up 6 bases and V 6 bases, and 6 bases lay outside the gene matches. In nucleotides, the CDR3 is TGTGCCAGCAGCAGACTAGCGGGGGCCCTCAATGAGCAGTTCTTC. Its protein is CASSRLAGALNEQFF.

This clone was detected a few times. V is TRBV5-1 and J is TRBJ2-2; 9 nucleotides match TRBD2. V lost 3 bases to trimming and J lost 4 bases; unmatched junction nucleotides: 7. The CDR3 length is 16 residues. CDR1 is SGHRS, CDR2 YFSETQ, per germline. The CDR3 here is CASSYQRGAATGELFF. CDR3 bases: TGCGCCAGCAGCTACCAGCGGGGGGCCGCCACCGGGGAGCTGTTTTTT. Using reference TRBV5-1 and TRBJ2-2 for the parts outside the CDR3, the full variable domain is KAGVTQTPRYLIKTRGQQVTLSCSPISGHRSVSWYQQTPGQGLQFLFEYFSETQRNKGNFPGRFSGRQFSNSRSEMNVSTLELGDSALYLCASSYQRGAATGELFFGEGSRLTVL.

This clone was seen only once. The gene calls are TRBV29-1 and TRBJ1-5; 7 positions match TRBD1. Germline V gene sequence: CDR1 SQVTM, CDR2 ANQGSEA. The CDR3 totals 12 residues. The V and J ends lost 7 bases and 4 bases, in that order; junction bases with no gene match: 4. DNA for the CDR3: TGCAGCGCTGGGACAGAGAATCAGCCCCAGCATTTT. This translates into CSAGTENQPQHF.

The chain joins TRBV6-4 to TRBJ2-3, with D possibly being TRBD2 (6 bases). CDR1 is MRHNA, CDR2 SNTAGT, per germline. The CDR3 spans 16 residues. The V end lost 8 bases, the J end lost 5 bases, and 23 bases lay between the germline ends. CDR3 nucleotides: TGTGCCAGCCCATCGCCACTAGACGTAGCGGAAGATACGCAGTATTTT. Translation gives CASPSPLDVAEDTQYF.